A single sample is the source of the 12 T cell receptor beta chains below, sequenced in a study of blood T cell repertoires in COVID-19. TCRdb's copy holds only in-frame clones and misses some; the assay was immunoSEQ multiplex PCR. The repertoire holds roughly 250,000 clones, with about 86% as singletons. Sequenced: peripheral blood. These receptors were collected from a person aged 70 to 80 with COVID-19, enrolled during active disease.

The gene calls are TRBV5-6 and TRBJ2-5; 8 nucleotides match TRBD1. Germline trimming cut 4 bases from V and 2 bases from J; bases unmatched to any gene: 7. The CDR3 contains 15 residues. Germline CDR1 and CDR2: SGHDT and YYEEEE. CDR3 protein: CASSRGTGKQETQYF. The CDR3 nucleotides read TGTGCCAGCAGCAGGGGGACAGGAAAGCAAGAGACCCAGTACTTC. Combining the CDR3 with reference TRBV5-6 and TRBJ2-5 gives the whole variable domain DAGVTQSPTHLIKTRGQQVTLRCSPKSGHDTVSWYQQALGQGPQFIFQYYEEEERQRGNFPDRFSGHQFPNYSSELNVNALLLGDSALYLCASSRGTGKQETQYFGPGTRLLVL.

This rearrangement joins TRBV24-1 to TRBJ2-1; 8 bases are shared with TRBD2. Germline loops: CDR1 KGHDR, CDR2 SFDVKD. Germline trimming cut 0 bases from V and 8 bases from J; bases unmatched to any gene: 11. The CDR3 runs to 17 residues. The DNA for the CDR3 is TGTGCCACCAGTGATTTGCGTCCCGGGGTAGCGGGGTATGAGCAGTTCTTC. Protein product: CATSDLRPGVAGYEQFF.

The genes are TRBV27 and TRBJ2-3; D is ambiguous. Germline-derived CDR1 and CDR2 are MNHEY and SMNVEV (reference sequence). The CDR3 runs 15 residues. The germline V and J ends were trimmed by 2 bases and 1 base, with 10 bases remaining between them. The CDR3 coding sequence is TGTGCCAGCAGTTTAGGATGGGCAGGCACAGATACGCAGTATTTT. It encodes CASSLGWAGTDTQYF.

This rearrangement joins TRBV7-2 to TRBJ2-3; 7 bases are shared with TRBD2. Germline V gene lookup returns CDR1 SGHTA and CDR2 FQGNSA. With 3 bases clipped from V and 0 bases from J, the junction kept 3 bases outside the gene matches. The CDR3 length is 15 residues. CDR3 sequence: CASSFGTTSTDTQYF. The CDR3 nucleotides read TGTGCCAGCAGCTTCGGGACTACTAGCACAGATACGCAGTATTTT.

The genes are TRBV7-2 and TRBJ1-3; D gene ambiguous. Germline values: CDR1 SGHTA, CDR2 FQGNSA. The V end lost 3 bases, the J end lost 0 bases, and 9 bases lay between the germline ends. CDR3 length equals 15 residues. Here the CDR3 reads CASSFAGNSGNTIYF. The CDR3 bases are TGTGCCAGCAGCTTTGCGGGTAACTCTGGAAACACCATATATTTT.

The chain carries TRBV7-2 and TRBJ2-5; 8 nucleotides agree with TRBD2. The germline V gene has CDR1 SGHTA and CDR2 FQGNSA. The length of the CDR3 is 15 residues. V was pared by 1 base and J by 6 bases, with 7 bases of the junction left unmatched. CDR3 in DNA: TGTGCCAGCAGCTTAGATGGCGGGAGGATGAAGACCCAGTACTTC. Amino acid sequence: CASSLDGGRMKTQYF.

The chain uses TRBV27 and TRBJ2-4, with 8 bases identical to TRBD1. The CDR3 has 15 amino acids. Unmatched junction bases numbered 4, after V lost 5 bases and J lost 1 base. CDR1 and CDR2 (germline): MNHEY, SMNVEV (reference sequence). The CDR3 sequence: CASSMTGVAKNIQYF. DNA of the CDR3: TGTGCCAGCAGTATGACAGGGGTGGCCAAAAACATTCAGTACTTC.

This clone appeared once. This rearrangement joins TRBV27 to TRBJ1-1; no clear D gene. This CDR3 has 15 amino acids. The germline V gene encodes CDR1 MNHEY and CDR2 SMNVEV (reference sequence). Between the trimmed V and J ends, which lost 5 bases and 2 bases, there was a span of 15 bases. The CDR3 DNA reads TGTGCCAGCAGTGTTCCCGGAACGGGAAACACTGAAGCTTTCTTT. Its protein product is CASSVPGTGNTEAFF.

This chain joins TRBV6-2 or TRBV6-3 and TRBJ1-4; possibly TRBD1 for D (6 bases). With 6 bases removed from V and 6 bases from J, the gap between germline ends came to 23 bases. CDR3 length equals 17 residues. Germline V gene data show CDR1 as MNHEY and CDR2 as SVGEGT. The CDR3 coding sequence is TGTGCCAGCAGCCAAAATCCGGCCGGACAGCGATATGAAAAACTGTTTTTT. This sequence encodes CASSQNPAGQRYEKLFF.

With regard to this clone: In the same sample, other DNA sequences code for this CDR3. J is TRBJ2-7 and V is TRBV18, with 9 bases fitting TRBD1. The CDR3 length is 14 residues. From germline, CDR1 is KGHSH and CDR2 LQKENI. The junction had 5 bases not matched to a gene; V was cut back by 3 bases and J by 5 bases. CDR3 residues: CASSPGQGFHEQYF. CDR3 DNA: TGTGCCAGCTCACCCGGACAGGGGTTCCACGAGCAGTACTTC.

This chain uses TRBV5-1 with TRBJ2-3; 7 bases are shared with TRBD2. This CDR3 has 18 amino acids. Looked up from germline, CDR1 is SGHRS and CDR2 is YFSETQ. V gave up 1 base and J gave up 7 bases; unmatched junction bases: 18. CDR3 loop: CASSLNPPGGSTGYTQYF. The CDR3 nucleotides are TGCGCCAGCAGCTTGAATCCCCCGGGAGGAAGTACGGGGTATACGCAGTATTTT.

This clone was recorded a few times. V usage is TRBV21-1 and J usage is TRBJ2-5; TRBD2 was called by the table and not checked on the DNA. TRBV21-1 constitutes a pseudogene. This CDR3 is 14 amino acids long. CDR3 in amino acids: CASSKGSGRGTQYF. The CDR3 DNA reads TGTGCCAGCAGCAAAGGTTCGGGGAGGGGGACCCAGTACTTC.